This T cell receptor beta chain originates from a study of blood T cell repertoires in COVID-19. Here immunoSEQ multiplex PCR was the method, and the copy in TCRdb shows in-frame clones only, minus some. The sample records about 170,000 clones, 70% to 90% being singletons. Trimming took 0 bases from V and 4 from J; bases not matched to a gene: 8. The germline V gene has CDR1 SGHTA and CDR2 FQGTGA. The CDR3 loop spans 16 amino acids. The chain links TRBV7-3 to TRBJ1-1; TRBD1 agrees at 7 bases. The specimen sequenced was peripheral blood. The sequence came from a man between 60 and 75 years old with COVID-19, enrolled during active disease. DNA of the CDR3: TGTGCCAGCAGCTTAACGTCGGAGGCAGGGGGCACTGAAGCTTTCTTT. Its protein product is CASSLTSEAGGTEAFF.